A selection of T cell receptor beta chains follows, all from one sample in a study of PD-1 blockade in classical Hodgkin lymphoma. The assay was immunoSEQ multiplex PCR, and TCRdb's table has in-frame clones only and misses some. The top ten clones hold under 4% of a sample with about 30,000 clones, about 89% of them seen once. Sequencing used peripheral blood mononuclear cells (PBMCs). The receptor source for this set is a human donor with classical Hodgkin lymphoma. Both conserved end residues are part of each CDR3. Fields, in order: V gene, D gene, clone size, J gene, CDR3 DNA, CDR3 protein. D genes are given only for firm matches. A clone size is listed for some rows: how often the clone was seen (once, few, many), or a class if it is expanded.

TRBV7-9,NA,NA,TRBJ2-6,TGTGCCAGCAGCCATGGTCAGGGGCTAAGGGGGGCCAACGTCCTGACTTTC,CASSHGQGLRGANVLTF
TRBV6-5,NA,few,TRBJ2-7,TGTGCCAGCAGACGGGCCGGACCGGCCTACGAGCAGTACTTC,CASRRAGPAYEQYF
TRBV7-6,NA,once,TRBJ2-7,TGTGCCAGCAGCGAGGGCTACGAGCAGTACTTC,CASSEGYEQYF
TRBV11-2,TRBD2,NA,TRBJ2-7,TGTGCCAGCAGCTTTAGCGGGAGCCCTCCGTACTTC,CASSFSGSPPYF
TRBV6-5,TRBD2,NA,TRBJ2-5,TGTGCCAGCAGTTATTTCGCGGGAGGCCAAGAGACCCAGTACTTC,CASSYFAGGQETQYF
TRBV7-2,TRBD1,NA,TRBJ2-5,TGTGCCAGCAGCTTAGACCAGGGGGCTGGGACCCAGTACTTC,CASSLDQGAGTQYF
TRBV7-9,NA,NA,TRBJ2-1,TGTGCCAGCAGCTTAGTTTTAAGGGGTAGGGGCAATGAGCAGTTCTTC,CASSLVLRGRGNEQFF
TRBV6-5,NA,NA,TRBJ2-2,TGTGCCAGCAGTTACTCGATACAGATGAACACCGGGGAGCTGTTTTTT,CASSYSIQMNTGELFF
TRBV7-2,NA,NA,TRBJ2-7,TGTGCCAGCAGCTTAGTTCGGGGCCACGAGCAGTACTTC,CASSLVRGHEQYF
TRBV5-1,NA,NA,TRBJ2-2,TGCGCCAGCAGCTTGGGACTAGGTAACACCGGGGAGCTGTTTTTT,CASSLGLGNTGELFF
TRBV5-1,TRBD2,NA,TRBJ2-2,TGCGCCAGCAGCCCTGTAGCGGGAGTCCCCGGGGAGCTGTTTTTT,CASSPVAGVPGELFF
TRBV19,TRBD2,NA,TRBJ2-3,TGTGCCAGTAGTAGTCGTGTGGGAGGGCTCTCAGATACGCAGTATTTT,CASSSRVGGLSDTQYF
TRBV29-1,TRBD2,NA,TRBJ2-3,TGCAGCGGGAGCGGGACGAGCACAGATACGCAGTATTTT,CSGSGTSTDTQYF
TRBV19,TRBD1,NA,TRBJ1-6,TGTGCCAGTAGTCCCCCGGGACAGGGAGTCTCACCCCTCCACTTT,CASSPPGQGVSPLHF
TRBV27,TRBD1,NA,TRBJ2-1,TGTGCCAGCAGTTTTTGGGGACAGGGACACAATGAGCAGTTCTTC,CASSFWGQGHNEQFF
TRBV9,NA,NA,TRBJ2-1,TGTGCCAGCAGCGGGGCCACCCCCGCCCACCACAATGAGCAGTTCTTC,CASSGATPAHHNEQFF
TRBV7-6,NA,NA,TRBJ2-5,TGTGCCAGCAGCTTAGGACTAATCGAGACCCAGTACTTC,CASSLGLIETQYF
TRBV5-5,NA,NA,TRBJ1-2,TGTGCCAGCAGCTTACCGGGCCTCAAGGGTGGCTACACCTTC,CASSLPGLKGGYTF
TRBV15,TRBD2,NA,TRBJ2-5,TGTGCCACCAGCAGGGGGAGACTAGCGGGAGGAAGTTACCAAGAGACCCAGTACTTC,CATSRGRLAGGSYQETQYF
TRBV28,NA,NA,TRBJ2-1,TGTGCCAGCAGCACCGCTTGGAATGAGCAGTTCTTC,CASSTAWNEQFF
TRBV7-9,TRBD1,NA,TRBJ1-2,TGTGCCAGCAGCCCCGGACAGGGTGGCTACACCTTC,CASSPGQGGYTF
TRBV28,TRBD1,NA,TRBJ2-6,TGTGCCAGCAGTTCTCCGGGACAGGGGGCAGGTGGGGCCAACGTCCTGACTTTC,CASSSPGQGAGGANVLTF
TRBV9,NA,NA,TRBJ2-7,TGTGCCAGCAGCGTAGGTTCAGACTCCTACGAGCAGTACTTC,CASSVGSDSYEQYF
TRBV5-6,TRBD1,NA,TRBJ1-2,TGTGCCAGCAGCTCCGGACAGGACTATGGCTACACCTTC,CASSSGQDYGYTF
TRBV5-4,NA,NA,TRBJ2-7,TGTGCCAGCAGCTTGGATCCGGGCCGGACCTACGAGCAGTACTTC,CASSLDPGRTYEQYF
TRBV13,NA,once,TRBJ2-1,TGTGCCAGCAGCTTATTGGGGGAGAAGGATGAGCAGTTCTTC,CASSLLGEKDEQFF
TRBV28,TRBD1,once,TRBJ1-2,TGTGCCAGCAGTTTAGGACAGGGTTATGGCTACACCTTC,CASSLGQGYGYTF
TRBV2,NA,NA,TRBJ2-7,TGTGCCAGCACAATAGCGGAGAGCTCCTACGAGCAGTACTTC,CASTIAESSYEQYF
TRBV14,TRBD2,NA,TRBJ2-7,TGTGCCAGCAGCCCCGGACTAGCGGGAGGTGACGCCTACGAGCAGTACTTC,CASSPGLAGGDAYEQYF
TRBV5-1,TRBD2,NA,TRBJ2-7,TGCGCCAGCGGAACCCCGGGACTAGCGGGTACCTACGAGCAGTACTTC,CASGTPGLAGTYEQYF
TRBV6-5,NA,NA,TRBJ2-7,TGTGCCAGCAGTCCGCCCCACTACGAGCAGTACTTC,CASSPPHYEQYF
TRBV7-2,TRBD1,few,TRBJ1-2,TGTGCCAGCAGCTTAGGGGACAGAAACTACTATGGCTACACCTTC,CASSLGDRNYYGYTF
TRBV5-4,TRBD1,NA,TRBJ2-7,TGTGCCAGCAGCTCCCCGGGACAGAGAGCCTACGAGCAGTACTTC,CASSSPGQRAYEQYF
TRBV5-4,NA,NA,TRBJ1-2,TGTGCCAGCAGCCGATCTGGGGGCTTTGGCTACACCTTC,CASSRSGGFGYTF
TRBV30,NA,NA,TRBJ1-5,TGTGCCTGGAGTCTGGCACAAGACAATCAGCCCCAGCATTTT,CAWSLAQDNQPQHF
TRBV5-1,NA,NA,TRBJ2-1,TGCGCCAGCAGCTTGGCCGTTAGCGGAACCAATGAGCAGTTCTTC,CASSLAVSGTNEQFF
TRBV7-2,TRBD1,NA,TRBJ2-5,TGTGCCAGCAGCCCGCAACAGGGGATTGGAGAGACCCAGTACTTC,CASSPQQGIGETQYF